This T cell receptor (beta chain) is from a study of cytomegalovirus exposure and HLA in healthy donors. Study conclusions and caveats: CMV serostatus was the sole immune exposure data available.

Worth noting for this clone: Antigen: not known.

The PCR had 60 Vbeta and 13 Jbeta primers. Produced via immunoSEQ multiplex PCR; TCRdb's table is partial and in-frame only. The repertoire consists of over 150,000 clones, with about 82% occurring once and the leading ten covering approximately 7%. CDR1 is SGDLS and CDR2 is YYNGEE in the germline V gene. CDR3 length: 16 residues. V lost 0 bases and J lost 3, with 15 bases in between. Sequenced material: PBMCs. The clonotype comes from a woman aged 25-40 years in good health and CMV-seropositive. V usage is TRBV9 and J usage is TRBJ1-2, with D tentatively TRBD1 (5 bases). The chain's CDR3 is CASSVGDRGGDYGYTF. Written as DNA, the CDR3 is TGTGCCAGCAGCGTAGGGGACCGGGGGGGGGACTATGGCTACACCTTC.